The 28 T cell receptor beta chains reported below all come from one sample, sequenced in a study of blood T cells in healthy people across ages. A sample-barcoded 5' primer and a J-beta primer mix were used in a second PCR of about 7 to 12 cycles. TCRdb ran MiXCR on the 5' RACE reads and lists one entry per CDR3 protein. The table shows over a million distinct CDR3 sequences, with over 35% occurring only once. Specimen: blood. The receptors shown here come from a woman in her sixties in good health.

The rearrangement uses TRBV7-2 and TRBJ2-3, with D possibly TRBD2 on 5 matching bases. The CDR3 runs 16 residues. Germline assignment: CDR1 SGHTA and CDR2 FQGNSA. The germline V and J ends were trimmed by 5 bases and 0 bases, with 15 bases remaining between them. Written as DNA, the CDR3 is TGTGCCAGCAGCCGCAAAGCGGCCTCTAGCACAGATACGCAGTATTTT. Its translation is CASSRKAASSTDTQYF.

The V call is TRBV20-1, the J call TRBJ2-4, with TRBD2 identical over 9 bases. V shed 1 base, J shed 9 bases, and the junction held 7 bases outside the gene matches. Germline V gives CDR1 DFQATT, CDR2 SNEGSKA (reference sequence). The CDR3 spans 14 residues. CDR3 sequence (DNA): TGCAGTGCTAGAGGGGATAGCGGGGGAGTCATTCAGTACTTC. As protein: CSARGDSGGVIQYF.

CDR3 residues: CASSSRTSGRAHRKNEQFF. Here the CDR3 DNA reads TGTGCCAGCAGTTCCCGGACTAGCGGGAGGGCCCATCGAAAGAATGAGCAGTTCTTC. The rearrangement links TRBV12-3 or TRBV12-4 to TRBJ2-1; 15 positions match TRBD2. The CDR3 runs 19 residues. V gave up 4 bases and J gave up 7 bases; unmatched junction bases: 14.

This clonotype was seen a few times. This rearrangement joins TRBV7-6 to TRBJ2-7; D may be TRBD1 (5 bases). The CDR3 runs to 14 residues. Trimming removed 6 bases from V and 0 bases from J, with 12 bases in between. Germline CDR1 and CDR2: SGHVS and FNYEAQ. Here the CDR3 reads CASRFDSNSYEQYF. The DNA of the CDR3 is TGTGCCAGCAGGTTCGACAGCAACTCCTACGAGCAGTACTTC.

Concerning this clonotype itself: This CDR3 is missing its conserved last phenylalanine or tryptophan, likely due to a read error. CDR3 region: CSASRPPNEQFL. In nucleotides, the CDR3 is TGCAGTGCTAGCCGACCCCCGAATGAGCAGTTCTTA. V and J are TRBV20-1 and TRBJ2-1, with D unclear. The ends were cut back, 3 bases at V and 7 bases at J, with 10 bases in the middle. The CDR3 is made up of 12 amino acids. From germline, CDR1 is DFQATT and CDR2 SNEGSKA (reference sequence).

V is TRBV6-5 and J is TRBJ2-1, with TRBD1 matching 8 bases. Per germline, CDR1 MNHEY and CDR2 SVGAGI. V shed 6 bases and J 6 bases; nucleotides not matched to a gene: 10. CDR3 length equals 15 residues. CDR3 in amino acids: CASRRDRISVNEQFF. CDR3 DNA sequence: TGTGCCAGCAGACGGGACAGGATATCGGTCAATGAGCAGTTCTTC.

This chain connects TRBV9 to TRBJ2-3, with 13 bases lining up with TRBD2. Germline V lookup: CDR1 SGDLS, CDR2 YYNGEE. The CDR3 sequence is 17 residues long. Trimming at V came to 3 bases and at J to 4 bases, leaving 8 bases not matched to a gene. Here the CDR3 reads CASSDGRLAGGADTQYF. The CDR3 DNA is TGTGCCAGCAGCGATGGGAGACTAGCGGGAGGTGCAGATACGCAGTATTTT.

This chain joins TRBV15 and TRBJ2-3, with a tentative D call TRBD2 (6 bases). V was clipped by 4 bases and J by 0 bases, with 8 bases between them. Germline assignment: CDR1 LNHNV and CDR2 YYDKDF (reference sequence). The CDR3 has 14 amino acids. CDR3 coding DNA: TGTGCCACCAGCACAGGGACTAGCACAGATACGCAGTATTTT. Translating it yields CATSTGTSTDTQYF.

The gene calls are TRBV5-1 and TRBJ1-5; tentatively, D is TRBD1 (5 bases). Trimming shortened V by 0 bases and J by 2 bases, and 12 bases separated the two germline ends. The CDR3 consists of 16 residues. The V gene's germline CDR1 is SGHRS and CDR2 YFSETQ. CDR3 in DNA: TGCGCCAGCAGCTTGGATCCGGGACGTGGCAATCAGCCCCAGCATTTT. Its translation is CASSLDPGRGNQPQHF. Filled out from reference TRBV5-1 and TRBJ1-5, the complete variable domain reads KAGVTQTPRYLIKTRGQQVTLSCSPISGHRSVSWYQQTPGQGLQFLFEYFSETQRNKGNFPGRFSGRQFSNSRSEMNVSTLELGDSALYLCASSLDPGRGNQPQHFGDGTRLSIL.

CDR3 DNA sequence: TGCAGCGGCGGGACTGCGATTGTGGATACGCAGTATTTT. Protein sequence: CSGGTAIVDTQYF. V and J are TRBV20-1 and TRBJ2-3; D is possibly TRBD2 (6 bases). Germline V gene sequence: CDR1 DFQATT, CDR2 SNEGSKA (reference sequence). The CDR3 length is 13 residues.

Ten or more counts support this clonotype. This rearrangement joins TRBV25-1 to TRBJ2-6; 12 bases fit TRBD1. V was pared by 3 bases and J by 6 bases, with 6 bases of the junction left unmatched. CDR3 size: 17 residues. The V gene's germline CDR1 is MGHDK and CDR2 SYGVNS. Written as DNA, the CDR3 is TGTGCCAGCAGTGAGGGACAGGGGGCTCATGAGGCCAACGTCCTGACTTTC. Translating gives CASSEGQGAHEANVLTF.

The table lists this clonotype with a few counts. The V gene is TRBV6-5, the J gene TRBJ1-4; D possibly corresponds to TRBD1 (6 bases). Trimming left V 0 bases short and J 4 bases short, with 21 bases between. The CDR3 totals 19 residues. The germline gives CDR1 MNHEY, CDR2 SVGAGI. The CDR3 sequence: CASSYSNPRRGGSNEKLFF. CDR3 coding DNA: TGTGCCAGCAGTTACTCGAATCCTCGAAGAGGGGGGAGTAATGAAAAACTGTTTTTT.

This clonotype has only a few counts. This chain uses TRBV29-1 with TRBJ2-5; TRBD1 agrees at 9 bases. The CDR3 sequence is 14 residues long. Per germline, CDR1 SQVTM and CDR2 ANQGSEA. V shed 6 bases, J shed 6 bases, and the junction held 11 bases outside the gene matches. The CDR3 is CSVGTGSWLQTQYF. Written as DNA, the CDR3 is TGCAGCGTGGGGACAGGGAGTTGGCTGCAGACCCAGTACTTC.

The chain is built from TRBV27 and TRBJ1-2; tentatively, D is TRBD1 (6 bases). The CDR3 is 14 residues long. Trimming left V 5 bases short and J 8 bases short, with 18 bases between. Per germline, CDR1 MNHEY and CDR2 SMNVEV (reference sequence). The CDR3 is CASSVTEGGDGYTF. The DNA for the CDR3 is TGTGCCAGCAGTGTAACGGAGGGGGGAGACGGCTACACCTTC.

The rearrangement links TRBV12-5 to TRBJ2-7, with D perhaps TRBD2 (6 bases). This CDR3 is 16 amino acids long. Trimming stripped 4 bases from V and 0 bases from J, with 16 bases between. The germline gives CDR1 LGHNT, CDR2 FRNRAP. The CDR3 loop reads CASGSGLLKNSYEQYF. CDR3 nucleotide sequence: TGTGCTAGTGGTTCGGGACTGCTAAAGAACTCCTACGAGCAGTACTTC. Together with reference TRBV12-5 and TRBJ2-7, the CDR3 gives the full variable domain: DARVTQTPRHKVTEMGQEVTMRCQPILGHNTVFWYRQTMMQGLELLAYFRNRAPLDDSGMPKDRFSAEMPDATLATLKIQPSEPRDSAVYFCASGSGLLKNSYEQYFGPGTRLTVT.

The chain links TRBV27 to TRBJ2-5; TRBD2 might be the D (6 bases). The J call is doubtful: the DNA matches TRBJ2-7 better. The CDR3 is 15 residues long. CDR1 MNHEY and CDR2 SMNVEV come from the germline V gene (reference sequence). DNA for the CDR3: TGTGCCAGCAGTTACGGCCCCGGGGGATTGTACGAGCAGTACTTC. Translating gives CASSYGPGGLYEQYF.

The CDR3 is CSAPLTPTSYEQYF. In DNA, the CDR3 is TGCAGTGCTCCCTTGACTCCTACCTCCTACGAGCAGTACTTC. This sequence joins TRBV20-1 and TRBJ2-7, with D unclear. This CDR3 has 14 residues. Germline-derived CDR1 and CDR2 are DFQATT and SNEGSKA (reference sequence). Trimming shortened V by 5 bases and J by 0 bases, and 14 bases separated the two germline ends.

The V gene is TRBV27, the J gene TRBJ2-7; either TRBD1 or TRBD2 may supply D (6 bases each). CDR1 is MNHEY and CDR2 is SMNVEV in the germline V gene (reference sequence). The V and J ends lost 6 bases and 10 bases respectively, with 28 bases between them. This CDR3 is 16 amino acids long. The CDR3 spells CASSPHSQGGLVEQYF. CDR3 coding DNA: TGTGCCAGCAGCCCCCACTCACAGGGAGGATTGGTGGAACAGTACTTC.

In its sample, this clonotype was seen a few times. The CDR3 region is CASSFPGGLAGGRSSYNEQFF. CDR3 sequence (DNA): TGCGCCAGCAGCTTCCCAGGGGGGCTAGCGGGAGGGCGGAGCTCCTACAATGAGCAGTTCTTC. V and J are TRBV5-1 and TRBJ2-1; 12 bases match TRBD2. CDR1 and CDR2 (germline): SGHRS, YFSETQ. Trimming removed 2 bases from V and 0 bases from J; junction bases left unmatched: 15. This CDR3 has 21 residues.

The chain employs TRBV27 and TRBJ1-2; D is unclear. Germline CDR1 and CDR2: MNHEY and SMNVEV (reference sequence). The CDR3 contains 12 residues. Trimming took 2 bases from V and 9 from J, leaving 10 bases between them. The CDR3 DNA is TGTGCCAGCAGTTTACAGGCTCGATGCTACACCTTC. This translates into CASSLQARCYTF.

The chain uses TRBV5-1 and TRBJ1-2; TRBD1 matches at 10 bases. The trim removed 4 bases at V and 2 bases at J, leaving 11 bases unmatched. There are 17 residues in the CDR3. In germline, CDR1 is SGHRS, CDR2 YFSETQ. The DNA for the CDR3 is TGCGCCAGCAGCCCCGGACAGGGGGTATTTGCCAACTATGGCTACACCTTC. The encoded protein is CASSPGQGVFANYGYTF.

This chain links TRBV13 with TRBJ2-2, with unresolved D. The CDR3 spans 13 residues. Germline CDR1 and CDR2: PRHDT and FYEKMQ (reference sequence). The germline V and J ends were trimmed by 3 bases and 4 bases, with 6 bases remaining between them. CDR3 coding DNA: TGTGCCAGCAGCTTCGCAGTCACCGGGGAGCTGTTTTTT. Translating it yields CASSFAVTGELFF.

The chain couples TRBV6-2 or TRBV6-3 to TRBJ2-1; no firm D call. V lost 6 bases, J lost 5 bases, and 8 bases lay in between. There are 12 residues in the CDR3. Looked up from germline, CDR1 is MNHEY and CDR2 is SVGEGT. Here the CDR3 reads CASRTSDNEQFF. Here the CDR3 DNA reads TGTGCCAGCAGGACCAGCGACAATGAGCAGTTCTTC.

This clonotype was seen only once. The V gene is TRBV29-1, the J gene TRBJ1-4; 9 bases agree with TRBD1. The CDR3 loop spans 15 amino acids. Germline V gene sequence: CDR1 SQVTM, CDR2 ANQGSEA. V shed 7 bases and J 5 bases; nucleotides not matched to a gene: 11. CDR3 DNA sequence: TGCAGCGCACAAACCACAGGGGGCAAGAATGAAAAACTGTTTTTT. This codes for CSAQTTGGKNEKLFF.

The chain uses TRBV20-1 and TRBJ2-1; 10 nucleotides agree with TRBD2. CDR1 is DFQATT and CDR2 is SNEGSKA in the germline V gene (reference sequence). The J segment lost 5 bases and the V segment lost 3 bases, leaving 4 bases of the junction unmatched. CDR3 size: 14 residues. Written as DNA, the CDR3 is TGCAGTGCTAGTTCGCTAGCGGGGGACAATGAGCAGTTCTTC. Its translation is CSASSLAGDNEQFF.

The rearrangement links TRBV2 to TRBJ1-6; D unresolved. The length of the CDR3 is 12 residues. Germline loops: CDR1 SNHLY, CDR2 FYNNEI. Trimming cost V 8 bases and J 5 bases, with 7 bases left between them. The CDR3 DNA follows: TGTGCCAGCTCCCATAATAATTCACCCCTCCACTTT. It encodes CASSHNNSPLHF. Complete variable domain (other parts from reference TRBV2 and TRBJ1-6): EPEVTQTPSHQVTQMGQEVILRCVPISNHLYFYWYRQILGQKVEFLVSFYNNEISEKSEIFDDQFSVERPDGSNFTLKIRSTKLEDSAMYFCASSHNNSPLHFGNGTRLTVT.

V usage is TRBV3-1 and J usage is TRBJ2-2; 7 nucleotides align to TRBD1. With V trimmed by 5 bases and J by 7 bases, 7 bases remained unmatched. Germline lookup yields CDR1 LGHDT and CDR2 YNNKEL (reference sequence). The CDR3 is 14 amino acids. The CDR3 sequence: CASSKRGPGGELFF. Here the CDR3 DNA reads TGTGCCAGCAGCAAGAGGGGGCCCGGCGGGGAGCTGTTTTTT.

The CDR3 sequence: CASSKAGRPSTDTQYF. CDR3 sequence (DNA): TGTGCCAGCAGCAAGGCGGGACGGCCCAGTACAGATACGCAGTATTTT. V gene TRBV12-3 or TRBV12-4 combines with J gene TRBJ2-3; TRBD2 is a possible D gene (6 bases). V was cut by 6 bases and J by 3 bases, with 19 bases left in between. The CDR3 runs to 16 residues.